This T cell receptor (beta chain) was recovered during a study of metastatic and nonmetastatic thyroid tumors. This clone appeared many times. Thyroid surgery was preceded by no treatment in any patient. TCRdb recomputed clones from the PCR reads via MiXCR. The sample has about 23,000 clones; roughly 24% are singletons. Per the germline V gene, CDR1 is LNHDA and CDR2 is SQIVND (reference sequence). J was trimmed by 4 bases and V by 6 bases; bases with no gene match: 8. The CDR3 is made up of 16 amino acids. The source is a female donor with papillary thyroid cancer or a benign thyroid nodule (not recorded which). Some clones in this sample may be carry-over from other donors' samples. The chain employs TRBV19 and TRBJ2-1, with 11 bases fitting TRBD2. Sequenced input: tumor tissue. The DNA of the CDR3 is TGTGCCAGTAGGACGATAGCGGGGGGGAAGTACAATGAGCAGTTCTTC. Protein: CASRTIAGGKYNEQFF. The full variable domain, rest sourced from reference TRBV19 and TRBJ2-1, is DGGITQSPKYLFRKEGQNVTLSCEQNLNHDAMYWYRQDPGQGLRLIYYSQIVNDFQKGDIAEGYSVSREKKESFPLTVTSAQKNPTAFYLCASRTIAGGKYNEQFFGPGTRLTVL.